Listed below are T cell receptor gamma chains from one sample, sequenced in a study of Vδ1+ human thymocytes. TCRdb reprocessed the multiplex PCR reads using CATT. Of 9,500 to 13,000 gamma-chain clones in the sample, around 42% were seen once. Sequencing used Vdelta1+ gamma-delta thymocytes from the thymus. These receptors all stem from a boy less than two years old who had congenital heart surgery. Both conserved end residues are part of each CDR3. Clone size is given for some rows only: seen once, a few or many times, or a class if the clone is expanded.

V	J	size	DNA	CDR3
TRGV9	TRGJ1/TRGJ2	few	TGTGCCTTGTGGGAGGTGCAAGGACCGAAAGGGAAACTCTTT	CALWEVQGPKGKLF
TRGV9	TRGJ1/TRGJ2	.	TGTGCCTTGTGGGAGGTGGGGGAACTCTTT	CALWEVGELF
TRGV2	TRGJ1/TRGJ2	.	TGTGCCACCTGGGACGGGCAGCGGGATTATTATAAGAAACTCTTT	CATWDGQRDYYKKLF
TRGV9	TRGJ1/TRGJ2	.	TGTGCCTTGTGGGAGGTGCAATTGGGATGTTGTTATTATAAGAAACTCTTT	CALWEVQLGCCYYKKLF
TRGV4	TRGJ1/TRGJ2	.	TGTGCCACCTGGGATTCCGATTATAAGAAACTCTTT	CATWDSDYKKLF
TRGV9	TRGJ1/TRGJ2	.	TGTGCCTTGTGGGAGCCCAATCTCCAGAAACTCTTT	CALWEPNLQKLF
TRGV4	TRGJ1/TRGJ2	.	TGTGCCACCTGGGATGGCACCGGGTTTTATTATAAGAAACTCTTT	CATWDGTGFYYKKLF
TRGV4	TRGJ1/TRGJ2	.	TGCGCCACCTGGGTTAATTATTATAAGAAACTCTTT	CATWVNYYKKLF
TRGV5	TRGJ1/TRGJ2	.	TGTGCCACCTGGGACGGAAGGATTAATTATTATAAGAAACTCTTT	CATWDGRINYYKKLF
TRGV8	TRGJ1/TRGJ2	.	TGTGCCACCTGGGATATTTTCTATAAGAAACTCTTT	CATWDIFYKKLF
TRGV8	TRGJ1/TRGJ2	few	TGTGCCACCTGGGATAGCTACAAGAAACTCTTT	CATWDSYKKLF
TRGV8	TRGJ1/TRGJ2	few	TGTGCCACCTGGGGTAATTATAAGAAACTCTTT	CATWGNYKKLF
TRGV9	TRGJP2	few	TGTGCCTTGTGGGAGGGCTGGAGCTGGATCAAGACGTTT	CALWEGWSWIKTF
TRGV9	TRGJ1/TRGJ2	few	TGTGCCTCCCGGTCGGGGAAACTCTTT	CASRSGKLF
TRGV9	TRGJP2	few	TGTGCCTTGTGGGAGTTCCATTGGATCAAGACGTTT	CALWEFHWIKTF
TRGV9	TRGJ1/TRGJ2	.	TGTGCCTTGTGGGAGGTGTCGGATTATTATAAGAAACTCTTT	CALWEVSDYYKKLF
TRGV5	TRGJ1/TRGJ2	.	TGTGCCACCTGGGACGGGACCAATTATTATAAGAAACTCTTT	CATWDGTNYYKKLF
TRGV9	TRGJ1/TRGJ2	.	TGTGCCTTGTGGGAGGTGTGGAATTATAAGAAACTCTTT	CALWEVWNYKKLF
TRGV9	TRGJ1/TRGJ2	.	TGTGCCCTGCGGGAGGTACTTTATTATAAGAAACTCTTT	CALREVLYYKKLF
TRGV9	TRGJ1/TRGJ2	few	TGTGCCTTGTGGGAGCCAAGTTACGTTTATAAGAAACTCTTT	CALWEPSYVYKKLF
TRGV3	TRGJP2	few	TGTGCCACCTGGGACAGGCCCGATTGGATCAAGACGTTT	CATWDRPDWIKTF
TRGV9	TRGJP2	.	TGTGCCTGGGGCGGTAAGAGGATCAAGACGTTT	CAWGGKRIKTF
TRGV9	TRGJ1/TRGJ2	few	TGTGCCTTGTTAAGTGGGTATAAGAAACTCTTT	CALLSGYKKLF
TRGV9	TRGJP2	few	TGTGCCTTGTGGGAGGGGGGGAGTGATTGGATCAAGACGTTT	CALWEGGSDWIKTF
TRGV9	TRGJ1/TRGJ2	.	TGTGCCTTGTGGGAGGGGCAGGGTTATTATAAGAAACTCTTT	CALWEGQGYYKKLF
TRGV9	TRGJ1/TRGJ2	medium-sized	TGTGCCTTGTGGGAGGTGCAATATAAGAAACTCTTT	CALWEVQYKKLF
TRGV9	TRGJ1/TRGJ2	few	TGTGCCTTGTGGGAGCCGCCTGAGGGGATCTTAAATTATTATAAGAAACTCTTT	CALWEPPEGILNYYKKLF
TRGV9	TRGJ1/TRGJ2	.	TGTGCCTTGTGGCGTCGGCAGAAACTCTTT	CALWRRQKLF
TRGV9	TRGJ1/TRGJ2	few	TGTGCCTTGTGGGAGGTGTCGAAGAAACTCTTT	CALWEVSKKLF
TRGV4	TRGJ1/TRGJ2	few	TGTGCCACCTGGGAACGTTATAAGAAACTCTTT	CATWERYKKLF
TRGV4	TRGJ1/TRGJ2	.	TGTGCCACCTGGGTTTTGGATTATTATAAGAAACTCTTT	CATWVLDYYKKLF
TRGV9	TRGJ1/TRGJ2	.	TGTGCCTTGTGGGAGAGGGGTTATTATAAGAAACTCTTT	CALWERGYYKKLF
TRGV3	TRGJ1/TRGJ2	.	TGTGCCACCTGGGACATTTATAAGAAACTCTTT	CATWDIYKKLF
TRGV9	TRGJ1/TRGJ2	few	TGTGCCTTGTGGGAGGTGCCCCAATGTGTTAAGAAACTCTTT	CALWEVPQCVKKLF
TRGV9	TRGJ1/TRGJ2	few	TGTGCCCTGTGGGAGGCCCGGAAACTCTTT	CALWEARKLF
TRGV4	TRGJ1/TRGJ2	few	TGTGCCACCTGGGATGGGCAACCGGGGTATTATAAGAAACTCTTT	CATWDGQPGYYKKLF
TRGV9	TRGJ1/TRGJ2	.	TGTGCCTTGTGGACCCTGGATAAGAAACTCTTT	CALWTLDKKLF
TRGV5	TRGJ1/TRGJ2	.	TGTGCCTCCTGGGACAGGCTTAAGAAACTCTTT	CASWDRLKKLF
TRGV3	TRGJ1/TRGJ2	few	TGTGCCACCTGGCTCATCGAGGAGAAACTCTTT	CATWLIEEKLF
TRGV4	TRGJP2	.	TGTGCCACCTGGGACGACAGCAACCCTAGTGATTGGATCAAGACGTTT	CATWDDSNPSDWIKTF
TRGV9	TRGJ1/TRGJ2	.	TGTGCCTTGTGGGAGGTGCCGCGAGTTTATTATAAGAAACTCTTT	CALWEVPRVYYKKLF
TRGV9	TRGJ1/TRGJ2	.	TGTGCCTTGGGGGAGGTAAACTATAAGAAACTCTTT	CALGEVNYKKLF
TRGV9	TRGJ1/TRGJ2	.	TGTGCCTTGTGGGAGGTGGAGAAGAAACTCTTT	CALWEVEKKLF
TRGV3	TRGJ1/TRGJ2	few	TGTGCCACCTGGGACAGGCATAAGAAACTCTTT	CATWDRHKKLF
TRGV9	TRGJ1/TRGJ2	few	TGTGCCTTGTTGGAGGTCTCAGGAAAGAAACTCTTT	CALLEVSGKKLF
TRGV4	TRGJ1/TRGJ2	few	TGTGCCACCTGGTGTACTAATTATTATAAGAAACTCTTT	CATWCTNYYKKLF